The 26 T cell receptor beta chains in this list originate from one sample, sequenced in a study of brain T cells in children with intractable seizures. Libraries were prepared by immunoSEQ multiplex PCR; TCRdb keeps only in-frame clonotypes and omits some of them. Here the sample spans fewer than 85,000 clones, just over 90% being singletons. This sample comprised peripheral blood, obtained at surgery. These TCRs come from a boy younger than two with tuberous sclerosis and intractable seizures.

There are a few counts of this clone. The identical CDR3 is also encoded by other nucleotide sequences in the sample. The V and J genes are TRBV3-1 (or the pseudogene TRBV3-2) and TRBJ2-5; no definite D call. The CDR3 has 11 amino acids. Germline CDR1 is LGHDT and CDR2 is YNNKEL (reference sequence). V was shortened by 4 bases and J by 1 base, with 1 base between the two germline ends. In DNA form, the CDR3 reads TGTGCCAGCAGCCTCCAAGAGACCCAGTACTTC. Translating gives CASSLQETQYF.

The chain links TRBV6-5 to TRBJ2-6, with D unresolved. V dropped 2 bases and J dropped 0 bases, with 8 bases sitting between them. The CDR3 extends over 16 amino acids. Germline V CDR1 and CDR2: MNHEY, SVGAGI. The DNA for the CDR3 is TGTGCCAGCAGTTACATAACTGTCTCTGGGGCCAACGTCCTGACTTTC. Amino acids: CASSYITVSGANVLTF.

The chain combines TRBV9 with TRBJ2-3; the D is unclear. The V end lost 0 bases, the J end lost 10 bases, and 9 bases lay between the germline ends. The CDR3 is made up of 12 amino acids. Germline CDR1 reads SGDLS; CDR2 reads YYNGEE. The CDR3 loop reads CASSVANEPQYF. The CDR3 nucleotides read TGTGCCAGCAGCGTAGCCAACGAACCGCAGTATTTT.

The chain joins TRBV7-9 to TRBJ1-3; TRBD1 matches at 9 bases. The CDR3 is 15 residues long. Germline trimming cut 10 bases from V and 0 bases from J; bases unmatched to any gene: 7. Germline CDR1 reads SEHNR; CDR2 reads FQNEAQ (reference sequence). For the CDR3, the DNA is TGTGCCATCCGGGACAGGGCTCTCTCTGGAAACACCATATATTTT. Its translation is CAIRDRALSGNTIYF.

V and J are TRBV29-1 and TRBJ2-7; TRBD1 agrees at 8 bases. V dropped 4 bases and J dropped 7; count of bases not matched to a gene: 9. The germline CDR1 and CDR2 sequences are SQVTM and ANQGSEA. CDR3 size: 13 residues. The DNA for the CDR3 is TGCAGCGTTGGGCACAGGGGGTCGGAGGAGCAGTACTTC. Translation gives CSVGHRGSEEQYF.

This chain uses TRBV6-6 with TRBJ1-3; D might be TRBD1 (5 bases). The V gene's germline CDR1 is MNHNY and CDR2 SVGAGI (reference sequence). The CDR3 contains 15 residues. V lost 7 bases and J 0 bases, leaving 13 bases between the germline ends. CDR3: CASIPGPSSGNTIYF. In nucleotides, the CDR3 is TGTGCCAGCATTCCGGGACCGAGCTCTGGAAACACCATATATTTT.

For the CDR3, the DNA is TGCGCCAGCAGTCCCGGACAGGCCTACGAGCAGTACTTC. This gives the protein CASSPGQAYEQYF. The gene calls are TRBV10-1 and TRBJ2-7; 7 bases fit TRBD1. CDR3 size: 13 residues. Looked up from germline, CDR1 is WNHNN and CDR2 is SYGVQD (reference sequence). V shed 5 bases and J 2 bases; nucleotides not matched to a gene: 3.

The chain has TRBV5-4 and TRBJ2-3, with 13 bases that match TRBD2. Germline CDR1 SGHNT, CDR2 YYREEE (reference sequence). The junction had 2 bases not matched to a gene; V was cut back by 6 bases and J by 1 base. CDR3 length: 15 amino acids. CDR3 nucleotide sequence: TGTGCCAGCACTGGACTAGCGGGGGGCACAGATACGCAGTATTTT. Protein: CASTGLAGGTDTQYF.

The chain carries TRBV3-1 (or the pseudogene TRBV3-2) and TRBJ2-1; 12 bases line up with TRBD2. The CDR3 is made up of 19 amino acids. After removal of 1 base from V and 1 base from J, the junction contained 8 bases not matched to a gene. Germline CDR1 LGHDT, CDR2 YNNKEL (reference sequence). CDR3 coding DNA: TGTGCCAGCAGCCAAGGGTCCGGGACTAGCGGGCGGTCCTACAATGAGCAGTTCTTC. As protein: CASSQGSGTSGRSYNEQFF.

The V gene is TRBV19, the J gene TRBJ1-2; D gene ambiguous. V was pared by 3 bases and J by 5 bases, with 10 bases between. The CDR3 is 13 residues long. Germline assignment: CDR1 LNHDA and CDR2 SQIVND (reference sequence). In DNA form, the CDR3 reads TGTGCCAGTAGTATCAGCTTTGGGTATGGCTACACCTTC. Encoded protein: CASSISFGYGYTF.

The chain uses TRBV4-2 and TRBJ2-7; TRBD2 matches at 8 bases. Germline lookup yields CDR1 LGHNA and CDR2 YNFKEQ. This CDR3 comprises 14 residues. V shed 4 bases, J shed 5 bases, and the junction held 7 bases outside the gene matches. The CDR3 DNA reads TGTGCCAGCAGCCCGGGACTAGAACGGGACGAGCAGTACTTC. Translating it yields CASSPGLERDEQYF.

This clone was detected only once. J is TRBJ2-2 and V is TRBV4-2, with a tentative D call TRBD1 (7 bases). Germline CDR1 LGHNA, CDR2 YNFKEQ. The V end was cut by 2 bases, the J end by 5 bases, with 9 bases between. The CDR3 is 14 amino acids. The CDR3: CASSQSGGTGELFF. In nucleotides, the CDR3 is TGTGCCAGCAGCCAATCAGGGGGGACCGGGGAGCTGTTTTTT.

This clone has just one count. The rearrangement links TRBV3-1 (or the pseudogene TRBV3-2) to TRBJ2-5; 8 nucleotides match TRBD1. The junction had 11 bases not matched to a gene; V was cut back by 3 bases and J by 2 bases. The CDR3 is 17 residues long. Germline V gives CDR1 LGHDT, CDR2 YNNKEL (reference sequence). CDR3 nucleotides: TGTGCCAGCAGCCATGCACCGGGACAGGCCCTTCAAGAGACCCAGTACTTC. Translated: CASSHAPGQALQETQYF.

The rearrangement joins TRBV7-8 to TRBJ1-1; D call uncertain. Looked up from germline, CDR1 is SGHVS and CDR2 is FQNEAQ. V dropped 1 base and J dropped 11 bases, with 17 bases sitting between them. The CDR3 has 14 amino acids. This CDR3 reads CASSLDGANPWAFF. DNA of the CDR3: TGTGCCAGCAGCTTAGATGGAGCCAACCCTTGGGCTTTCTTT.

V and J are TRBV15 and TRBJ2-5; TRBD1 matches at 11 bases. The CDR3 is 15 amino acids. The germline gives CDR1 LNHNV, CDR2 YYDKDF (reference sequence). V gave up 3 bases and J gave up 5 bases; unmatched junction bases: 5. CDR3 nucleotide sequence: TGTGCCACCAGCAGGGACAGGGGGCTTCCTGAGACCCAGTACTTC. Protein sequence: CATSRDRGLPETQYF.

This sequence joins TRBV11-3 and TRBJ2-7; D unclear. Germline CDR1 and CDR2: SGHNT and YENEEA. Trimming cost V 3 bases and J 1 base, with 10 bases left between them. The CDR3 sequence is 14 residues long. DNA of the CDR3: TGTGCCAGCAGCTTGGGTGTACTTTCCTACGAGCAGTACTTC. Its translation is CASSLGVLSYEQYF. The full variable domain, completed using reference TRBV11-3 and TRBJ2-7, is EAGVVQSPRYKIIEKKQPVAFWCNPISGHNTLYWYLQNLGQGPELLIRYENEEAVDDSQLPKDRFSAERLKGVDSTLKIQPAELGDSAVYLCASSLGVLSYEQYFGPGTRLTVT.

The chain links TRBV21-1 to TRBJ1-2; the table's TRBD1 call for D was not verified on the DNA. TRBV21-1 is flagged as a pseudogene. The CDR3 is made up of 15 amino acids. The CDR3, as DNA: TGTGCCAGCAGCAGGGGACAGGCTAAAGGCTATGGCTACACCTTC. Amino acid sequence: CASSRGQAKGYGYTF.

The rearrangement uses TRBV12-3 or TRBV12-4 and TRBJ2-7; no clear D. This CDR3 has 13 residues. Trimming stripped 2 bases from V and 5 bases from J, with 10 bases between. The CDR3 DNA reads TGTGCCAGCAGTTTAATAGGTTTCCACGAGCAGTACTTC. As protein: CASSLIGFHEQYF.

The chain links TRBV18 to TRBJ2-7, with a tentative D call TRBD1 (6 bases). The germline gives CDR1 KGHSH, CDR2 LQKENI. There are 15 residues in the CDR3. Trimming left V 2 bases short and J 4 bases short, with 15 bases between. CDR3 sequence reads: CASSPSGQGKYEQYF. The CDR3 coding sequence is TGTGCCAGCTCACCATCGGGGCAGGGGAAATACGAGCAGTACTTC. Combining the CDR3 with reference TRBV18 and TRBJ2-7 gives the whole variable domain NAGVMQNPRHLVRRRGQEARLRCSPMKGHSHVYWYRQLPEEGLKFMVYLQKENIIDESGMPKERFSAEFPKEGPSILRIQQVVRGDSAAYFCASSPSGQGKYEQYFGPGTRLTVT.

This clone was counted a single time. V gene TRBV30 combines with J gene TRBJ1-2, with 8 bases identical to TRBD1. The CDR3 length is 13 residues. Germline-derived CDR1 and CDR2 are GTSNPN and SVGIG (reference sequence). The V segment lost 4 bases and the J segment 6 bases; nucleotides outside the gene matches: 7. CDR3 loop: CAWNLDREDGYTF. The CDR3, as DNA: TGTGCCTGGAACCTGGACAGGGAAGATGGCTACACCTTC.

The chain is built from TRBV19 and TRBJ1-6; the match to TRBD1 covers 7 bases. The germline V gene encodes CDR1 LNHDA and CDR2 SQIVND (reference sequence). The CDR3 spans 16 residues. V shed 2 bases and J 2 bases; nucleotides not matched to a gene: 3. The DNA for the CDR3 is TGTGCCAGTAGTATATCGACAGGGACCTATAATTCACCCCTCCACTTT. It encodes CASSISTGTYNSPLHF.

This clone is a singleton in its sample. This chain links TRBV5-4 with TRBJ2-7; 15 bases are a match to TRBD2. Germline CDR1 reads SGHNT; CDR2 reads YYREEE (reference sequence). V was clipped by 0 bases and J by 5 bases; unmatched bases: 9. The CDR3 consists of 18 residues. The CDR3 nucleotides are TGTGCCAGCAGCTTGGGGACTAGCGGGAGGGTGATCCGAAACGAGCAGTACTTC. Residues: CASSLGTSGRVIRNEQYF.

The chain has TRBV6-5 and TRBJ2-1; D is ambiguous. The CDR3 consists of 13 residues. The germline CDR1 and CDR2 sequences are MNHEY and SVGAGI. V shed 6 bases and J shed 10 bases, with 16 bases lying between them. The CDR3 coding sequence is TGTGCCAGCAGCCGCACTCCCAATCGGGAGCAGTTCTTC. Its translation is CASSRTPNREQFF.

The chain uses TRBV19 and TRBJ2-3; D perhaps matches TRBD1 (6 bases). Germline loops: CDR1 LNHDA, CDR2 SQIVND (reference sequence). This CDR3 has 14 amino acids. Trimming left V 8 bases short and J 6 bases short, with 18 bases between. The DNA of the CDR3 is TGTGCCAGTGGTAGACAGGACGGCTTGGATACGCAGTATTTT. Protein: CASGRQDGLDTQYF.

J is TRBJ2-1 and V is TRBV19; no definite D call. Looked up from germline, CDR1 is LNHDA and CDR2 is SQIVND (reference sequence). V was trimmed by 0 bases and J by 4 bases, leaving 7 bases between them. The CDR3 runs 14 residues. This chain's CDR3 is CASSIDYRYNEQFF. CDR3 bases: TGTGCCAGTAGTATAGATTATAGGTACAATGAGCAGTTCTTC.

This rearrangement joins TRBV7-6 to TRBJ2-3; TRBD2 is a possible D gene (6 bases). The length of the CDR3 is 17 residues. Trimming left V 5 bases short and J 5 bases short, with 23 bases between. Germline loops: CDR1 SGHVS, CDR2 FNYEAQ. Written as DNA, the CDR3 is TGTGCCAGCAGCGGTATAGGCGGGACCTCGGAGGGAGATACGCAGTATTTT. Translated, it gives CASSGIGGTSEGDTQYF.